The source of this TCR beta chain is a study of CD8 T cells in ankylosing spondylitis (dated by TCRdb to 2016 to 2017). Regarding the complete study: To find TCR variants linked to disease, the study profiled T cell receptor beta repertoires in ankylosing spondylitis patients and healthy donors. Peripheral blood was sampled, and synovial fluid was also collected from ankylosing spondylitis patients. In total, the full study cohort was made up of roughly 110 healthy donors and 25 ankylosing spondylitis patients.

V and J lose 2 bases and 6 bases, and a span of 8 bases separates them. CDR1 and CDR2, looked up from the germline V gene, are SQVTM and ANQGSEA. The CDR3 covers 12 residues, taking in both the cysteine and the phenylalanine. Solely the CDR3 DNA is kept, with 36 bases framed from the first base. For this clonotype: The specificity of this receptor is unknown. No base quality values were provided; no much bigger clone lies one nucleotide off.

Sequenced on an Illumina HiSeq 2500. TCR beta libraries were prepared by quantitative 5'-RACE with molecular barcodes. On the study's bioinformatics: A new computational method based on a probabilistic model of VDJ rearrangement was used to identify disease-linked TCR variants. Clones were called with MiXCR by TCRdb after fastp trimmed the public reads at Q25, and only in-frame beta chains were retained. Rows are combined by CDR3 protein, so each entry shows the most common genes and DNA. None of the V and J calls come from the authors' own analysis; TCRdb made them. For this sample the table gives more than 250,000 distinct CDR3 sequences, of which 6.5% to 10% were detected only once. Of the sample, roughly 15% falls within the top ten clones. General study outcomes and caveats: Blood from ankylosing spondylitis patients appeared to be characterized by a TCR beta motif composed of eight highly homologous amino acid variants. The disease-linked clones were reported to be significantly enriched in matched synovial fluid samples from ankylosing spondylitis patients. The disease-linked clones had a CD8+ phenotype and were found at relatively low frequencies in peripheral blood. Some motif variants had previously been reported in the synovial fluid and blood of reactive arthritis patients, which suggests shared mechanisms of disease initiation.

The rearranged segments are TRBV29-1 and TRBJ2-1, with the identity of the D gene unclear. This clonotype was sampled from a male donor with ankylosing spondylitis. Sequenced material: blood, either unsorted or a sorted T cell fraction (not recorded which). The DNA sequence reads TGCAGCGTTGAACCCTTCTCCAATGAGCAGTTCTTC. Translated, this gives CSVEPFSNEQFF.